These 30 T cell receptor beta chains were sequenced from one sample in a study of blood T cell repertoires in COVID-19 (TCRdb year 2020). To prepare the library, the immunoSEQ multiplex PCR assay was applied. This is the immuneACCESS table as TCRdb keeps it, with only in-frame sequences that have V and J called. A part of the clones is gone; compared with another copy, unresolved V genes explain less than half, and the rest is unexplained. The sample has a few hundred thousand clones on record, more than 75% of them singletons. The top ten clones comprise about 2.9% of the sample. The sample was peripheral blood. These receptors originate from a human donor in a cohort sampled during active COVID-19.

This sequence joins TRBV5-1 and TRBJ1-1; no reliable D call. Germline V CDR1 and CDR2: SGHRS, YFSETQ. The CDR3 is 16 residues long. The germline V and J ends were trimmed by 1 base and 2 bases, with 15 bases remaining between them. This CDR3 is CASSLKWHRINTEAFF. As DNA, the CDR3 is TGCGCCAGCAGCTTGAAGTGGCACAGAATCAACACTGAAGCTTTCTTT.

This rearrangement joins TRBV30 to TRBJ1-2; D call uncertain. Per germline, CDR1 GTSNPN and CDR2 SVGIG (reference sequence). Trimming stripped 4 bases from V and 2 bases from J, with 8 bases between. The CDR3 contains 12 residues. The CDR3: CAWKSENYGYTF. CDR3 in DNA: TGTGCCTGGAAGTCGGAGAACTATGGCTACACCTTC.

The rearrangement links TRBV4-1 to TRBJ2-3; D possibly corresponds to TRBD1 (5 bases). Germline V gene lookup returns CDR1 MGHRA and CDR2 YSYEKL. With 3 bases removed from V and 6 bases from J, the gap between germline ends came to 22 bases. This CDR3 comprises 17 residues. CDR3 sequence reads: CASSHRTRQNTLDTQYF. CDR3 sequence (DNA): TGCGCCAGCAGCCACAGAACCCGACAGAATACCCTTGATACGCAGTATTTT.

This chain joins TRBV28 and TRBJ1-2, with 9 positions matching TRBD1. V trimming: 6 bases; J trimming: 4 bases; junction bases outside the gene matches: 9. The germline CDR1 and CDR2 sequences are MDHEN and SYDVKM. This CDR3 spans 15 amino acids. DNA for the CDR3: TGTGCCAGCAGGCCGGGACAGGGTCACTCCTATGGCTACACCTTC. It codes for CASRPGQGHSYGYTF.

CDR3 sequence reads: CASSSSGFYYGYTF. CDR3 in DNA: TGTGCCAGCAGCAGCTCAGGGTTTTACTATGGCTACACCTTC. This chain uses TRBV6-5 with TRBJ1-2, with a possible D match to TRBD1 (5 bases). The CDR3 runs 14 residues. Germline CDR1 reads MNHEY; CDR2 reads SVGAGI. V was cut by 6 bases and J by 3 bases, with 14 bases left in between.

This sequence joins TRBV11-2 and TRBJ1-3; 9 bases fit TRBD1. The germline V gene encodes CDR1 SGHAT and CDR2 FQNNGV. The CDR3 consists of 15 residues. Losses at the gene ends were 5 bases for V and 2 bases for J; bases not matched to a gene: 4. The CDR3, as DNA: TGTGCCAGCAGCCCCGGGACAGGGCCTGGAAACACCATATATTTT. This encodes CASSPGTGPGNTIYF.

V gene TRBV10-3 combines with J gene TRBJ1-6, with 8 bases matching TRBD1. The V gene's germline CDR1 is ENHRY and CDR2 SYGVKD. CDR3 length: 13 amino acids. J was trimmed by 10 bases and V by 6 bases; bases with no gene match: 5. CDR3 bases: TGTGCCATCAGAGGACAGGGCCAATCACCCCTCCACTTT. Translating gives CAIRGQGQSPLHF.

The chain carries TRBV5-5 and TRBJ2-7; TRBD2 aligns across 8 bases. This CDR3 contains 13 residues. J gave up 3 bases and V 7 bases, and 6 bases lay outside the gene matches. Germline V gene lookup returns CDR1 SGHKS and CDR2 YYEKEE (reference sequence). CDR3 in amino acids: CASQLSGDYEQYF. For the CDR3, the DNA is TGTGCCAGCCAGCTTAGCGGGGACTACGAGCAGTACTTC.

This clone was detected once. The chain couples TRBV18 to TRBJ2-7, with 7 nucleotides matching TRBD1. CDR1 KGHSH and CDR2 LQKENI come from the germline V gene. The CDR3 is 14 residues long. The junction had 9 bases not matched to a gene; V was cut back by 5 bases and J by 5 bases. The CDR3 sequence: CASSSPTGPNEQYF. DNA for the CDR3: TGTGCCAGCTCATCCCCGACAGGGCCGAACGAGCAGTACTTC.

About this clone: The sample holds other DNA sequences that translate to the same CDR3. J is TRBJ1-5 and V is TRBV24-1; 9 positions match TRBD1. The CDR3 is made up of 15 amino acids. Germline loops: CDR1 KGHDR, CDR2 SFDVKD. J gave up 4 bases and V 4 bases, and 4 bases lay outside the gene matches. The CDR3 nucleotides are TGTGCCACCAGTGACCCGACAGGGGGAAATCAGCCCCAGCATTTT. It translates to CATSDPTGGNQPQHF.

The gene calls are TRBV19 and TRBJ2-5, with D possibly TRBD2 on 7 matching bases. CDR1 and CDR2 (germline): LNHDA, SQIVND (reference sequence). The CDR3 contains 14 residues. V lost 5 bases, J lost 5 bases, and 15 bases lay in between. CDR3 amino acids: CASSPQGGAETQYF. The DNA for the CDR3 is TGTGCCAGTAGTCCCCAAGGGGGGGCTGAGACCCAGTACTTC.

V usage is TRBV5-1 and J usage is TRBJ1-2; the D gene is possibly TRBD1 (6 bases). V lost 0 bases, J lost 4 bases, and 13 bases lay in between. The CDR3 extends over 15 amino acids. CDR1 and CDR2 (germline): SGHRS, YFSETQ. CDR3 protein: CASSLGTVGVYGYTF. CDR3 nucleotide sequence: TGCGCCAGCAGCTTGGGGACAGTCGGCGTCTATGGCTACACCTTC.

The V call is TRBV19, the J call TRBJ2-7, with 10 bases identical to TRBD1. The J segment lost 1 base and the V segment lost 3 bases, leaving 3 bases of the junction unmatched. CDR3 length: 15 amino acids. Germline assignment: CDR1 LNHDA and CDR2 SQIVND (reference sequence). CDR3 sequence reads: CASSISGQGSYEQYF. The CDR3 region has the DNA TGTGCCAGTAGTATCTCGGGACAGGGGTCCTACGAGCAGTACTTC.

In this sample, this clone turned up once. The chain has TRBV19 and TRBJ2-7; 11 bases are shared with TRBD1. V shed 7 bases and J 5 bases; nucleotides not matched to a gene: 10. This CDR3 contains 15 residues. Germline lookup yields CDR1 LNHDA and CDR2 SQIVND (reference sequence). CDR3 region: CASKIGDRGFNEQYF. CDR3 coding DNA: TGTGCCAGTAAAATAGGGGACAGGGGGTTTAACGAGCAGTACTTC.

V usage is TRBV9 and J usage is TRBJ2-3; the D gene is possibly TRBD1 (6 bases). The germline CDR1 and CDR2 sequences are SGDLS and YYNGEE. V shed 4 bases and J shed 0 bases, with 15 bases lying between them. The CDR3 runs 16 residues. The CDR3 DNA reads TGTGCCAGCAGCCCATATACAGGGAGTAGCACAGATACGCAGTATTTT. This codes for CASSPYTGSSTDTQYF.

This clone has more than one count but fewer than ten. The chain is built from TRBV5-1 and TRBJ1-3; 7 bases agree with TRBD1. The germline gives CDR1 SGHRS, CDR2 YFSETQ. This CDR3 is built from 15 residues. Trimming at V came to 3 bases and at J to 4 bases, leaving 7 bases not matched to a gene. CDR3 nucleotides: TGCGCCAGCAGCTCGACCGGGGACAGCGGAAACACCATATATTTT. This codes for CASSSTGDSGNTIYF.

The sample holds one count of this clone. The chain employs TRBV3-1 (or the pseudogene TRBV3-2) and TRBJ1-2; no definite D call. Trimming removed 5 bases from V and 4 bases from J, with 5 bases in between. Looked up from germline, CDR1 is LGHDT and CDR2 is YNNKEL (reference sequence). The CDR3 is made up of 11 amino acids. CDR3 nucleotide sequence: TGTGCCAGCAGCGGCGGCTATGGCTACACCTTC. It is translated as CASSGGYGYTF.

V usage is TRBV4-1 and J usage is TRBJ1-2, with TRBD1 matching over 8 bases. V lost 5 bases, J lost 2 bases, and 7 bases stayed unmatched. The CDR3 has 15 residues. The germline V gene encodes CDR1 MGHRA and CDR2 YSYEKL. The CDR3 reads CASSSGTGINYGYTF. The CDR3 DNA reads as TGCGCCAGCAGCTCCGGGACAGGAATAAACTATGGCTACACCTTC.

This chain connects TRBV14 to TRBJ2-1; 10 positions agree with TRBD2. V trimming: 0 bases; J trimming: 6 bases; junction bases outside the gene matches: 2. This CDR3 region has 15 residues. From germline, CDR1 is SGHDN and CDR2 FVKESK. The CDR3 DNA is TGTGCCAGCAGCCAAGACCTAGCGGGAGCCAATGAGCAGTTCTTC. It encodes CASSQDLAGANEQFF. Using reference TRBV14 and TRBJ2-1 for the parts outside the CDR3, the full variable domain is EAGVTQFPSHSVIEKGQTVTLRCDPISGHDNLYWYRRVMGKEIKFLLHFVKESKQDESGMPNNRFLAERTGGTYSTLKVQPAELEDSGVYFCASSQDLAGANEQFFGPGTRLTVL.

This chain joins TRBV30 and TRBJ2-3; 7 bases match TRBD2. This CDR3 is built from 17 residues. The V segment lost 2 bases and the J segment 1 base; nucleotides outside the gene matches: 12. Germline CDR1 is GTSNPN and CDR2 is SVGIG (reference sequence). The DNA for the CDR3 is TGTGCCTGGAGTCTCCCCATTTGGGAGGGCGGCACAGATACGCAGTATTTT. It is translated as CAWSLPIWEGGTDTQYF.

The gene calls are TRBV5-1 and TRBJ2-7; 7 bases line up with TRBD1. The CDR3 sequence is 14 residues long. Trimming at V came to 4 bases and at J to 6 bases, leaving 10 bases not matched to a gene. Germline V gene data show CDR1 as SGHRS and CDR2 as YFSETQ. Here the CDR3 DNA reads TGCGCCAGCAGCCTCGGGCCACAGGGGAGCGAGCAGTACTTC. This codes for CASSLGPQGSEQYF. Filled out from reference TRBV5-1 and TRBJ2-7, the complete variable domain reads KAGVTQTPRYLIKTRGQQVTLSCSPISGHRSVSWYQQTPGQGLQFLFEYFSETQRNKGNFPGRFSGRQFSNSRSEMNVSTLELGDSALYLCASSLGPQGSEQYFGPGTRLTVT.

The CDR3 coding sequence is TGTGCCTGGAGTTCCACCTTCGGGGGGTTAGGGTACAATGAGCAGTTCTTC. It encodes CAWSSTFGGLGYNEQFF. The chain joins TRBV30 to TRBJ2-1; 7 bases map to TRBD2. Trimming cost V 2 bases and J 4 bases; bases outside gene matches: 14. The CDR3 covers 17 residues. Germline CDR1 and CDR2: GTSNPN and SVGIG (reference sequence).

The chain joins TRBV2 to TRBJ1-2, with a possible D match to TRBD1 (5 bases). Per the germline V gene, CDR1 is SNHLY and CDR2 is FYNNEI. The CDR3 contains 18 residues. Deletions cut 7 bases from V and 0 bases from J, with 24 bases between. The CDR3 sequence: CASNPARWGDPSNYGYTF. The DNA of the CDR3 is TGTGCCAGCAACCCCGCTAGGTGGGGCGACCCCTCTAACTATGGCTACACCTTC.

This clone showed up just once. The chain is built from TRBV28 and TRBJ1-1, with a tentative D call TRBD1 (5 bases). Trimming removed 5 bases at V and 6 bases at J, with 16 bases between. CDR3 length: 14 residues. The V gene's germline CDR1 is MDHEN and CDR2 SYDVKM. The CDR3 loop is CASSPRDWGAEAFF. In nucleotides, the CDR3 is TGTGCCAGCAGTCCCCGCGACTGGGGGGCTGAAGCTTTCTTT.

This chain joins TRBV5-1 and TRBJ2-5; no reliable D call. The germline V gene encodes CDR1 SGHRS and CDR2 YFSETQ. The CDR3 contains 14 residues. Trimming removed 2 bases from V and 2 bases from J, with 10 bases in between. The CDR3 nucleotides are TGCGCCAGCAGCTTTCAGGAACCTCAAGAGACCCAGTACTTC. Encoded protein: CASSFQEPQETQYF.

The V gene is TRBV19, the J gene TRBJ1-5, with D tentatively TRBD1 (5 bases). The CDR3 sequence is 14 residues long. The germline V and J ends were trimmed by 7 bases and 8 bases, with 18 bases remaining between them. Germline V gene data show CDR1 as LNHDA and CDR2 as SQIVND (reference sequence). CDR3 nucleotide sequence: TGTGCCAGTACCCCGGTTCAGGGAATAGAGCCCCAGCATTTT. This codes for CASTPVQGIEPQHF.

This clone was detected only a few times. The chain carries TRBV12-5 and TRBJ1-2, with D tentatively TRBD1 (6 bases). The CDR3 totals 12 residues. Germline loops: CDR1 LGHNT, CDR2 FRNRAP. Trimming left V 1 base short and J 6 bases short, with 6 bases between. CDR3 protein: CASGLGGHGYTF. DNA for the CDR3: TGTGCTAGTGGTTTGGGGGGGCATGGCTACACCTTC. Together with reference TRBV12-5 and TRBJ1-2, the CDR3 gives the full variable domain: DARVTQTPRHKVTEMGQEVTMRCQPILGHNTVFWYRQTMMQGLELLAYFRNRAPLDDSGMPKDRFSAEMPDATLATLKIQPSEPRDSAVYFCASGLGGHGYTFGSGTRLTVV.

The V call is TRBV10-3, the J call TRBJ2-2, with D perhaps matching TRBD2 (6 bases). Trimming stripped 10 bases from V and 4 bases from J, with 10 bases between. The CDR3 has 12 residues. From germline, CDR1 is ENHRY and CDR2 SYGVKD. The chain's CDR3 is CASRDSTGELFF. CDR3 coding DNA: TGTGCCAGCAGGGACTCCACCGGGGAGCTGTTTTTT.

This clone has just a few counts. The CDR3 is CATRTGTSTDTQYF. CDR3 bases: TGTGCCACCCGGACAGGGACTAGCACAGATACGCAGTATTTT. V usage is TRBV10-3 and J usage is TRBJ2-3; 8 nucleotides line up with TRBD1. V was pared by 10 bases and J by 0 bases, with 6 bases of the junction left unmatched. Germline V gives CDR1 ENHRY, CDR2 SYGVKD. This CDR3 comprises 14 residues.

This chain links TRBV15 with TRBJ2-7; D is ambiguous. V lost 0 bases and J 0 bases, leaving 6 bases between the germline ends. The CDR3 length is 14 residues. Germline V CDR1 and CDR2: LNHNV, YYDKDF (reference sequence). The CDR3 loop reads CATSRDMSSYEQYF. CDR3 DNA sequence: TGTGCCACCAGCAGAGATATGTCCTCCTACGAGCAGTACTTC.